Shown below are 16 T cell receptor beta chains from a single sample sequenced in a study of blood T cell repertoires in COVID-19. Clones were read by immunoSEQ multiplex PCR, and TCRdb kept only the in-frame ones, dropping some. The table has under 300,000 clones, around four fifths seen once; the top ten hold about 1.9%. The sequenced sample was peripheral blood. These TCRs come from a man younger than 45 who had recovered from COVID-19.

J is TRBJ2-5 and V is TRBV7-2; D unresolved. In germline, CDR1 is SGHTA, CDR2 FQGNSA. V shed 4 bases and J shed 2 bases, with 8 bases lying between them. CDR3 length: 13 amino acids. The CDR3 sequence: CASSSPVQETQYF. In nucleotides, the CDR3 is TGTGCCAGCAGCTCCCCGGTTCAAGAGACCCAGTACTTC.

This clone was detected many times. The V and J genes are TRBV28 and TRBJ1-6, with a possible D match to TRBD1 (6 bases). CDR3 length: 12 residues. Germline V gene lookup returns CDR1 MDHEN and CDR2 SYDVKM. The V end lost 7 bases, the J end lost 12 bases, and 13 bases lay between the germline ends. The CDR3 DNA reads TGTGCCAGCACATTGCCCAGGGGACCCCTCCACTTT. Translation: CASTLPRGPLHF.

The chain is built from TRBV6-6 and TRBJ1-3; 7 bases fit TRBD1. This CDR3 contains 14 residues. Germline values: CDR1 MNHNY, CDR2 SVGAGI (reference sequence). V dropped 0 bases and J dropped 8; count of bases not matched to a gene: 4. CDR3 amino acids: CASSYSQGVDTIYF. The CDR3 DNA follows: TGTGCCAGCAGTTACTCGCAGGGGGTGGACACCATATATTTT.

This clone was counted between two and nine times. The chain combines TRBV6-4 with TRBJ2-3; a weak D match, TRBD2 (6 bases). With 4 bases removed from V and 3 bases from J, the gap between germline ends came to 14 bases. Germline CDR1 reads MRHNA; CDR2 reads SNTAGT. CDR3 length equals 15 residues. The CDR3 DNA sequence: TGTGCCAGCAGTGCCCGGGGAGGTGAAACAGATACGCAGTATTTT. This sequence encodes CASSARGGETDTQYF.

This chain joins TRBV4-1 and TRBJ1-2; 7 bases map to TRBD1. The CDR3 is made up of 16 amino acids. In germline, CDR1 is MGHRA, CDR2 YSYEKL. V shed 4 bases, J shed 4 bases, and the junction held 12 bases outside the gene matches. The CDR3 nucleotides read TGCGCCAGCAGCCTCGACGGACAGGCAGTCTCCTATGGCTACACCTTC. Translation gives CASSLDGQAVSYGYTF.

Here the CDR3 reads CASSIQVTGTDQPQHF. For the CDR3, the DNA is TGTGCCAGTAGTATACAGGTCACAGGGACGGATCAGCCCCAGCATTTT. V is TRBV19 and J is TRBJ1-5, with D possibly TRBD1 on 6 matching bases. This CDR3 has 16 residues. Germline V gives CDR1 LNHDA, CDR2 SQIVND (reference sequence). Trimming pared 2 bases from V and 5 bases from J, leaving 16 bases between.

V gene TRBV3-1 (or the pseudogene TRBV3-2) combines with J gene TRBJ2-3, with no clear D. There are 15 residues in the CDR3. Trimming took 1 base from V and 0 from J, leaving 8 bases between them. Germline CDR1 LGHDT, CDR2 YNNKEL (reference sequence). CDR3 sequence: CASSQAWRSTDTQYF. In DNA, the CDR3 is TGTGCCAGCAGCCAAGCGTGGCGGAGCACAGATACGCAGTATTTT.

This chain connects TRBV7-9 to TRBJ1-4, with 9 positions matching TRBD1. This CDR3 contains 13 residues. CDR1 and CDR2 (germline): SEHNR, FQNEAQ (reference sequence). The V segment lost 5 bases and the J segment 8 bases; nucleotides outside the gene matches: 3. CDR3 sequence: CASSQTGGEKLFF. DNA of the CDR3: TGTGCCAGCAGCCAGACAGGGGGAGAAAAACTGTTTTTT.

The chain combines TRBV25-1 with TRBJ1-2; 9 bases match TRBD1. Germline V gives CDR1 MGHDK, CDR2 SYGVNS. Germline trimming cut 5 bases from V and 8 bases from J; bases unmatched to any gene: 3. This CDR3 comprises 12 residues. The CDR3 coding sequence is TGTGCCAGCAGTCCGGGACAGGGAGGCTACACCTTC. As protein: CASSPGQGGYTF.

The chain combines TRBV6-6 with TRBJ1-5; tentatively, D is TRBD1 (6 bases). Germline assignment: CDR1 MNHNY and CDR2 SVGAGI (reference sequence). The CDR3 sequence is 14 residues long. The ends were cut back, 5 bases at V and 5 bases at J, with 13 bases in the middle. DNA for the CDR3: TGTGCCAGCAGTACCGGGACACTCTATCAGCCCCAGCATTTT. Its protein is CASSTGTLYQPQHF.

V gene TRBV29-1 combines with J gene TRBJ1-1; 7 bases align to TRBD1. The V gene's germline CDR1 is SQVTM and CDR2 ANQGSEA. CDR3 length: 11 amino acids. J lost 5 bases, V lost 4 bases, and 1 base had no gene match. CDR3 bases: TGCAGCGTTGTCAGGGGGACTGAAGCTTTCTTT. Translated, it gives CSVVRGTEAFF.

V and J are TRBV7-8 and TRBJ2-5; possibly TRBD1 for D (6 bases). Looked up from germline, CDR1 is SGHVS and CDR2 is FQNEAQ. This CDR3 has 13 residues. V was shortened by 7 bases and J by 5 bases, with 14 bases between the two germline ends. CDR3 nucleotide sequence: TGTGCCAGCAAGGTGTGGGGGCGGGAGACCCAGTACTTC. Protein product: CASKVWGRETQYF.

The chain recombines TRBV4-1 with TRBJ1-1; 8 bases are a match to TRBD1. Germline CDR1 reads MGHRA; CDR2 reads YSYEKL. V lost 0 bases to trimming and J lost 0 bases; unmatched junction nucleotides: 9. CDR3 length equals 18 residues. CDR3 nucleotides: TGCGCCAGCAGCCAAGATGCGCCAGGGGGCAGTTTGAACACTGAAGCTTTCTTT. This codes for CASSQDAPGGSLNTEAFF.

V usage is TRBV3-1 (or the pseudogene TRBV3-2) and J usage is TRBJ1-5; the D gene is possibly TRBD1 (5 bases). V was trimmed by 0 bases and J by 8 bases, leaving 11 bases between them. The CDR3 covers 14 residues. The V gene's germline CDR1 is LGHDT and CDR2 YNNKEL (reference sequence). The CDR3 coding sequence is TGTGCCAGCAGCCAAGAAATGGGGCAAGAGCCCCAGCATTTT. This translates into CASSQEMGQEPQHF.

The chain carries TRBV28 and TRBJ2-4, with D tentatively TRBD1 (6 bases). Germline V gene lookup returns CDR1 MDHEN and CDR2 SYDVKM. This CDR3 has 14 residues. V lost 1 base, J lost 5 bases, and 9 bases lay in between. CDR3 sequence reads: CASSLSGVQNIQYF. Here the CDR3 DNA reads TGTGCCAGCAGTTTATCAGGGGTTCAAAACATTCAGTACTTC.

This clone was detected only a few times. The chain joins TRBV4-2 to TRBJ2-3; 9 nucleotides match TRBD2. The CDR3 totals 16 residues. CDR1 is LGHNA and CDR2 is YNFKEQ in the germline V gene. V dropped 0 bases and J dropped 0; count of bases not matched to a gene: 1. The CDR3 here is CASSQERGGSTDTQYF. As DNA, the CDR3 is TGTGCCAGCAGCCAAGAGCGGGGGGGCAGCACAGATACGCAGTATTTT.